The clone carrying this T cell receptor (beta chain) was seen a few times. The antigen is undetermined. The authors gated naive CD8 T cells as CD8+CD4-CCR7+CD45RA+ for sorting. Listed TCR primers, together with previously described methods, were used for the bulk TCR libraries. TCRdb recomputed calls from the PCR reads with MiXCR, one row per CDR3 protein. The sample holds a few hundred thousand distinct CDR3 sequences, roughly 24% seen once. The sample originates from a study of molecular identifiers for immune sequencing clone quantification. Study findings and constraints: The study reportedly detected spiked Jurkat TCR RNA from one cell among about 1.1 million naive cells. Whereas clones above 20 RNA copies held under 1% of naive-cell molecules, they held over 97% of effector molecules.

This receptor was obtained from a human donor in good health. Some libraries in this study had Jurkat cell RNA spiked in. Sample: naive CD8+ T cells from blood, with Jurkat cell RNA spiked in. This sample's subset: FACS-sorted CD8+CD4-CCR7+CD45RA+ naive T cells.

CDR3 DNA: TGTGCCAGCAGAGGCAAGCGGGAGTACCCAGATACGCAGTATTTT. Its protein product is CASRGKREYPDTQYF. The chain carries TRBV7-9 and TRBJ2-3, with 8 bases identical to TRBD2. The CDR3 covers 15 residues. Germline V gives CDR1 SEHNR, CDR2 FQNEAQ (reference sequence). Losses at the gene ends were 6 bases for V and 4 bases for J; bases not matched to a gene: 9.